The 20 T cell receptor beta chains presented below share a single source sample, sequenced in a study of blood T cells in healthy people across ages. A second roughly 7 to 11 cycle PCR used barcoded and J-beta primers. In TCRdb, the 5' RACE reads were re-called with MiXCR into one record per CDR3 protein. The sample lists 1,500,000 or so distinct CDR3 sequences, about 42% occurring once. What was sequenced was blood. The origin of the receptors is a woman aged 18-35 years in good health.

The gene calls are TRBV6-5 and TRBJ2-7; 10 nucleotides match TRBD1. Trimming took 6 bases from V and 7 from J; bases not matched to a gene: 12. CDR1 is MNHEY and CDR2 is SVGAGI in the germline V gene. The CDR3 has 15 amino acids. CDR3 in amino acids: CASSSGTGDVNEQYF. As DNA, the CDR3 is TGTGCCAGCAGCTCGGGGACAGGGGACGTCAATGAGCAGTACTTC.

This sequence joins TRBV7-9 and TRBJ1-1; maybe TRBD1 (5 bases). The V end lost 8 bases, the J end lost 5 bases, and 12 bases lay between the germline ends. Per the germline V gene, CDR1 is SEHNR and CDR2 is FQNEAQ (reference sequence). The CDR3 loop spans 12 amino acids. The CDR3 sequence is CASARGGTEAFF. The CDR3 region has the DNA TGTGCCAGCGCCCGGGGGGGTACTGAAGCTTTCTTT.

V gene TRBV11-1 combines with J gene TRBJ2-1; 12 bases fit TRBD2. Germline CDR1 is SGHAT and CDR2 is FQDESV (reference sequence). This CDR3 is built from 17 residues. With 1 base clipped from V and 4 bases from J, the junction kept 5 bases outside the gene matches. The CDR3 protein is CASSLVAGTSGYNEQFF. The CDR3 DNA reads TGTGCCAGCAGCTTAGTAGCAGGGACTAGCGGGTACAATGAGCAGTTCTTC. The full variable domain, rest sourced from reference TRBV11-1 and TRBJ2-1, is EAEVAQSPRYKITEKSQAVAFWCDPISGHATLYWYRQILGQGPELLVQFQDESVVDDSQLPKDRFSAERLKGVDSTLKIQPAELGDSAMYLCASSLVAGTSGYNEQFFGPGTRLTVL.

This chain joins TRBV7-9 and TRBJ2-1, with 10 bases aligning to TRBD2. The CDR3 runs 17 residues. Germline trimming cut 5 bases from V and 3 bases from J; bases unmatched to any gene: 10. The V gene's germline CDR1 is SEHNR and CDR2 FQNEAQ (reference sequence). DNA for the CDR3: TGTGCCAGCAGCGGGAGAGGGACTAGCGCCTGCTACAATGAGCAGTTCTTC. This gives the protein CASSGRGTSACYNEQFF.

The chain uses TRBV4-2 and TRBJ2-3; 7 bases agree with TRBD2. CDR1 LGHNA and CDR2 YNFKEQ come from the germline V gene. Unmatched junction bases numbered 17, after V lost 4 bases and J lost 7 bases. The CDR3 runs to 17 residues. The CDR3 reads CASSPQGGGSPTHTQYF. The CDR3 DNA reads TGTGCCAGCAGCCCTCAAGGTGGCGGGAGCCCCACCCATACGCAGTATTTT.

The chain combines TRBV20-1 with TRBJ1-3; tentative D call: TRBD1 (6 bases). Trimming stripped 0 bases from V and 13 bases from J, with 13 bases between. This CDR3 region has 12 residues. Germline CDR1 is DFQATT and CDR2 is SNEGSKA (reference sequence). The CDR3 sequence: CSARDDIGGIYF. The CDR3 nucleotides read TGCAGTGCTAGAGATGATATAGGGGGGATATATTTT.

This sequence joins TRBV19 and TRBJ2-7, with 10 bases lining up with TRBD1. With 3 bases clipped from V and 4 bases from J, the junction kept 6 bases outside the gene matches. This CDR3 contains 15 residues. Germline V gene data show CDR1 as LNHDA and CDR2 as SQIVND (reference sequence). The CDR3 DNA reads TGTGCCAGTAGTATTCCCGGGACAGGGGATTACGAGCAGTACTTC. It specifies CASSIPGTGDYEQYF.

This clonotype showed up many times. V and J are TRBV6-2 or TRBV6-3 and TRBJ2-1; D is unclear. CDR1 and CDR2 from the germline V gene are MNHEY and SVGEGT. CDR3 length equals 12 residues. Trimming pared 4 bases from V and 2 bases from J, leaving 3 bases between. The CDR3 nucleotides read TGTGCCAGCAGTTTTACCTACAATGAGCAGTTCTTC. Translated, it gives CASSFTYNEQFF.

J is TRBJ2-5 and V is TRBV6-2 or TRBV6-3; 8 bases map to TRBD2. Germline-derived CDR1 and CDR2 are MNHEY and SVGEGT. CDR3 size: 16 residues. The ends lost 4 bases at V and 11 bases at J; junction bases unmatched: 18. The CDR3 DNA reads TGTGCCAGCAGTTCTCGCTCAGCGGGAGAGCCATTCGTGCAGTACTTC. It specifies CASSSRSAGEPFVQYF.

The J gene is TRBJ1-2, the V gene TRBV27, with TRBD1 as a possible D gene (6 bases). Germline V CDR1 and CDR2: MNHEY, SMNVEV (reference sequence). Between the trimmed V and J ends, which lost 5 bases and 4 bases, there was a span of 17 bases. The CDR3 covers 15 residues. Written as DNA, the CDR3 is TGTGCCAGCAGTCCCTACCGCGGACAGCGCTATGGCTACACCTTC. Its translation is CASSPYRGQRYGYTF.

CDR3 bases: TGTGCCAGCAGCTTCGCGAATAGTTTTCAAGAGACCCAGTACTTC. Residues: CASSFANSFQETQYF. The chain recombines TRBV7-9 with TRBJ2-5; D remains ambiguous. The length of the CDR3 is 15 residues. From germline, CDR1 is SEHNR and CDR2 FQNEAQ (reference sequence). V lost 3 bases and J 2 bases, leaving 13 bases between the germline ends.

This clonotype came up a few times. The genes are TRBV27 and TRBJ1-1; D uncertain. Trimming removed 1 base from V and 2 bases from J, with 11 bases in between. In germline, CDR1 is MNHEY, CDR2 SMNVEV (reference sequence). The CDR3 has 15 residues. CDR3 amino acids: CASSLWAGSNTEAFF. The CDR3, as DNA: TGTGCCAGCAGTTTATGGGCGGGGAGCAACACTGAAGCTTTCTTT.

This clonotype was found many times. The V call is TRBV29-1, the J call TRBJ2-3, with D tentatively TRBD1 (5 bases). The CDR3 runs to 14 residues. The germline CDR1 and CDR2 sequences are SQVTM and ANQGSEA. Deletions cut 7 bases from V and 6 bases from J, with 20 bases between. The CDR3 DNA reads TGCAGCGCCGACGGACACCCTCGCCGGGATACGCAGTATTTT. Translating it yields CSADGHPRRDTQYF.

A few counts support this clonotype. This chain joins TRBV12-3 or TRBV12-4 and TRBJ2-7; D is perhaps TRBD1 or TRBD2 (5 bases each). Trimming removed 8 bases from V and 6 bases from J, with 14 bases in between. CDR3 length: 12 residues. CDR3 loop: CASRGAALEQYF. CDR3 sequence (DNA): TGTGCCAGCCGAGGGGCAGCTCTCGAGCAGTACTTC.

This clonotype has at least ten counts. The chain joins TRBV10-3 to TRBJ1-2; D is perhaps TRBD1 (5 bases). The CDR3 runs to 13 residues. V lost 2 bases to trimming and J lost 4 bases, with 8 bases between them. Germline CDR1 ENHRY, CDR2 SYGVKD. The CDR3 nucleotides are TGTGCCATCAGTGAGGGGCAGGGCTATGGCTACACCTTC. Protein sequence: CAISEGQGYGYTF.

In DNA, the CDR3 is TGTGCCAGCAGTTCGGGACAGGGGTTTTGGCTCACAGATACGCAGTATTTT. As protein: CASSSGQGFWLTDTQYF. This chain connects TRBV6-2 or TRBV6-3 to TRBJ2-3, with TRBD1 matching over 10 bases. Trimming took 4 bases from V and 2 from J; bases not matched to a gene: 9. Germline V CDR1 and CDR2: MNHEY, SVGEGT. The CDR3 sequence is 17 residues long.

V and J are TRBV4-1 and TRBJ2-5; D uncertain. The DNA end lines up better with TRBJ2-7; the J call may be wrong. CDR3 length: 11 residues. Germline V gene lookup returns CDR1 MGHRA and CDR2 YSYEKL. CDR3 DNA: TGCGCCAGCAGCCAAGATCACGAGCAGTACTTC. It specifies CASSQDHEQYF.

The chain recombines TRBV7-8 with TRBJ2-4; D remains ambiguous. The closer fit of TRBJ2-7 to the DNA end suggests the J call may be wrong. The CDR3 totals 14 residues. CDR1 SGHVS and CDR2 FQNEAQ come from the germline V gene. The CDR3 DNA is TGTGCCAGCAGCACCCTACGGAGTAACTACGAGCAGTACTTC. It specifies CASSTLRSNYEQYF.

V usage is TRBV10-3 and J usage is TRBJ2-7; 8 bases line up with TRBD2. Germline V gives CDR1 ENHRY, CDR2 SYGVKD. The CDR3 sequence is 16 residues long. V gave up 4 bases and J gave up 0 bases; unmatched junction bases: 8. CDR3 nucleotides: TGTGCCATCAGTGCCGGACTAGCCGAAAGCTCCTACGAGCAGTACTTC. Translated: CAISAGLAESSYEQYF.

The CDR3 sequence: CASGETGPFNEQFF. Here the CDR3 DNA reads TGTGCTAGTGGTGAGACAGGGCCCTTCAATGAGCAGTTCTTC. The chain recombines TRBV12-5 with TRBJ2-1, with 7 bases matching TRBD1. The CDR3 contains 14 residues. The germline gives CDR1 LGHNT, CDR2 FRNRAP. Trimming cost V 5 bases and J 6 bases; bases outside gene matches: 7.